This T cell receptor beta chain appears in the sequencing data of a study of blood T cell repertoires in COVID-19. This clone was picked up a small number of times. Sequenced by immunoSEQ multiplex PCR; TCRdb stores in-frame clones only, minus some. The sample records about 73,000 clones, roughly 84% being singletons. Germline V gene sequence: CDR1 MDHEN, CDR2 SYDVKM. The ends lost 8 bases at V and 4 bases at J; junction bases unmatched: 6. This CDR3 spans 14 amino acids. The clonotype originates from a woman aged 60 to 75 with acute or convalescent COVID-19. Sequenced material: peripheral blood. The J gene is TRBJ1-2, the V gene TRBV28; 11 positions agree with TRBD1. CDR3 coding DNA: TGTGCCAGCCGAGGGACAGGGGGAGCCTATGGCTACACCTTC. This gives the protein CASRGTGGAYGYTF.